The 15 T cell receptor beta chains below all came from one sample that was sequenced in a study of cytomegalovirus exposure and HLA in healthy donors. Researchers ran the PCR with 60 Vbeta and 13 Jbeta primers. The repertoire was sequenced with immunoSEQ multiplex PCR; TCRdb's copy has only in-frame clones and lacks some. The top ten hold around 15% of the sample, which has around 200,000 clones, 65% to 80% seen once. Sequences were obtained from PBMCs. These receptors were obtained from a man in his forties in good health and CMV-seronegative.

This chain links TRBV7-6 with TRBJ2-7; tentatively, D is TRBD2 (6 bases). Germline values: CDR1 SGHVS, CDR2 FNYEAQ. The V end was cut by 1 base, the J end by 6 bases, with 10 bases between. CDR3 length equals 13 residues. CDR3 in DNA: TGTGCCAGCAGCTTAGTGATGGAGGGCGAGCAGTACTTC. Protein: CASSLVMEGEQYF.

The chain carries TRBV5-1 and TRBJ2-5; 8 nucleotides line up with TRBD2. V shed 5 bases and J 2 bases; nucleotides not matched to a gene: 5. The CDR3 is made up of 14 amino acids. CDR1 and CDR2 from the germline V gene are SGHRS and YFSETQ. The chain's CDR3 is CASRPTSGQETQYF. CDR3 bases: TGCGCCAGCAGACCTACTAGCGGACAAGAGACCCAGTACTTC.

J is TRBJ2-7 and V is TRBV7-2, with 7 bases lining up with TRBD2. After removal of 2 bases from V and 1 base from J, the junction contained 5 bases not matched to a gene. The germline gives CDR1 SGHTA, CDR2 FQGNSA. The CDR3 totals 15 residues. The CDR3 region is CASSLKGAGSYEQYF. The CDR3, as DNA: TGTGCCAGCAGCTTAAAGGGAGCGGGATCCTACGAGCAGTACTTC.

The V call is TRBV30, the J call TRBJ1-2; maybe TRBD1 (5 bases). The V end was cut by 0 bases, the J end by 14 bases, with 13 bases between. The germline V gene has CDR1 GTSNPN and CDR2 SVGIG (reference sequence). The CDR3 has 11 amino acids. The CDR3 protein is CAWSVGAGETF. CDR3 nucleotides: TGTGCCTGGAGTGTAGGGGCAGGTGAGACCTTC.

This chain connects TRBV28 to TRBJ2-7; D remains unclear. Germline V CDR1 and CDR2: MDHEN, SYDVKM. This CDR3 spans 12 amino acids. Trimming pared 6 bases from V and 9 bases from J, leaving 15 bases between. The CDR3 DNA reads TGTGCCAGCAGCTTAGATCTACGAGGGCAGTACTTC. This sequence encodes CASSLDLRGQYF.

This clone has more than one count but fewer than ten. V gene TRBV7-6 combines with J gene TRBJ2-7; TRBD1 matches 7 bases. The CDR3 consists of 14 residues. With 0 bases clipped from V and 1 base from J, the junction kept 0 bases outside the gene matches. Germline V CDR1 and CDR2: SGHVS, FNYEAQ. The CDR3 reads CASSLATGSYEQYF. In DNA form, the CDR3 reads TGTGCCAGCAGCTTAGCGACAGGGTCCTACGAGCAGTACTTC.

The rearrangement uses TRBV30 and TRBJ1-5; 7 nucleotides match TRBD1. V lost 2 bases to trimming and J lost 2 bases; unmatched junction nucleotides: 3. The CDR3 sequence is 14 residues long. Germline V gene sequence: CDR1 GTSNPN, CDR2 SVGIG (reference sequence). CDR3 in amino acids: CAWSKGGGNQPQHF. Here the CDR3 DNA reads TGTGCCTGGAGTAAAGGGGGCGGCAATCAGCCCCAGCATTTT.

The rearrangement joins TRBV19 to TRBJ1-2; TRBD1 might be the D (6 bases). The V gene lost 0 bases and the J gene lost 4 bases, with 12 bases spanning the gap. This CDR3 is 15 amino acids long. In germline, CDR1 is LNHDA, CDR2 SQIVND (reference sequence). CDR3 residues: CASSIDTGPRYGYTF. The CDR3 nucleotides are TGTGCCAGTAGTATAGACACAGGGCCTCGCTATGGCTACACCTTC.

The V call is TRBV6-6, the J call TRBJ1-2, with D possibly being TRBD1 (6 bases). CDR3 length equals 13 residues. The germline gives CDR1 MNHNY, CDR2 SVGAGI (reference sequence). Trimming stripped 6 bases from V and 2 bases from J, with 10 bases between. In DNA, the CDR3 is TGTGCCAGCAGCCTGGACAGCAACTATGGCTACACCTTC. It encodes CASSLDSNYGYTF.

The chain links TRBV6-5 to TRBJ2-5, with unresolved D. The CDR3 is made up of 13 amino acids. V was clipped by 4 bases and J by 1 base, with 7 bases between them. Germline CDR1 and CDR2: MNHEY and SVGAGI. The DNA for the CDR3 is TGTGCCAGCAGTTTCCGGTTCCAAGAGACCCAGTACTTC. Its protein is CASSFRFQETQYF.

The chain couples TRBV4-3 to TRBJ2-1, with a possible D match to TRBD1 (5 bases). Germline CDR1 and CDR2: LGHNA and YSLEER. V lost 0 bases and J 9 bases, leaving 18 bases between the germline ends. The CDR3 loop spans 16 amino acids. The CDR3 DNA is TGCGCCAGCAGCCAAGATTATGGCAGGGCGCCCAGTGAGCAGTTCTTC. This gives the protein CASSQDYGRAPSEQFF.

The chain has TRBV7-7 and TRBJ2-3; D may be TRBD2 (6 bases). The CDR3 runs 15 residues. V was cut by 4 bases and J by 4 bases, with 15 bases left in between. Germline CDR1 is SSHAT and CDR2 is FNYEAQ (reference sequence). The CDR3 sequence: CASSSGSFGSDTQYF. DNA of the CDR3: TGTGCCAGCAGCTCCGGGAGCTTTGGGTCAGATACGCAGTATTTT.

Here the CDR3 DNA reads TGTGCCAGCAGCGCGACAGGCCAAGGTGCAGATCAGCCCCAGCATTTT. This sequence encodes CASSATGQGADQPQHF. This chain connects TRBV9 to TRBJ1-5; maybe TRBD1 (6 bases). The CDR3 runs 16 residues. V was shortened by 3 bases and J by 5 bases, with 18 bases between the two germline ends. Germline CDR1 is SGDLS and CDR2 is YYNGEE.

V and J are TRBV7-9 and TRBJ2-3, with 7 bases aligning to TRBD1. Germline V gene data show CDR1 as SEHNR and CDR2 as FQNEAQ (reference sequence). The CDR3 sequence is 15 residues long. Trimming at V came to 10 bases and at J to 0 bases, leaving 10 bases not matched to a gene. The CDR3 spells CATREGASSTDTQYF. The DNA of the CDR3 is TGTGCCACCCGCGAGGGGGCTTCTAGCACAGATACGCAGTATTTT.

This rearrangement joins TRBV14 to TRBJ1-5; D is unclear. Looked up from germline, CDR1 is SGHDN and CDR2 is FVKESK. Trimming left V 0 bases short and J 5 bases short, with 5 bases between. The CDR3 spans 13 residues. CDR3 in amino acids: CASSQDFYQPQHF. The CDR3 nucleotides read TGTGCCAGCAGCCAAGATTTCTATCAGCCCCAGCATTTT. Full variable domain (rest looked up from reference TRBV14 and TRBJ1-5): EAGVTQFPSHSVIEKGQTVTLRCDPISGHDNLYWYRRVMGKEIKFLLHFVKESKQDESGMPNNRFLAERTGGTYSTLKVQPAELEDSGVYFCASSQDFYQPQHFGDGTRLSIL.